This TCR beta chain was recovered during a study of T-cell memory formation after mild COVID-19. Study context: Largely donor-specific sequence clusters came from two donors.

V shed 0 bases, J shed 6 bases, and the junction held 11 bases outside the gene matches. CDR3 length: 19 amino acids. Germline loops: CDR1 SGHNT, CDR2 YENEEA. General study results and limits: CD4+ contracting clones were mainly CM and EM; CD8+ ones, EMRA. From day 15 to 85, contracting clones were balanced between CD4 and CD8, whereas later expanders leaned toward CD4+.

Turning to this clonotype: The target antigen is unknown.

5'RACE with constant-segment primers built TCRalpha and TCRbeta cDNA libraries with UMIs. One entry per CDR3 protein results from TCRdb running MiXCR on the 5' RACE reads. The repertoire consists of approximately 430,000 distinct CDR3 sequences, with less than 25% occurring once and the leading ten covering 13%. The chain carries TRBV11-3 and TRBJ2-2; 12 nucleotides line up with TRBD1. The clonotype was recovered from an adult woman who had mild COVID-19 (a few samples of this study predate the infection). Cell type and time point are not known. Sequenced material: PBMCs or a T cell subset sorted from them (not recorded which). CDR3 amino acids: CASSLEANTGTGGSGELFF. The CDR3, as DNA: TGTGCCAGCAGCTTAGAGGCGAATACCGGGACAGGGGGCTCCGGGGAGCTGTTTTTT.